This entry lists 27 T cell receptor beta chains sequenced from one sample in a study of blood T cells in healthy people across ages. For the second PCR, which ran for about 7 to 12 cycles, a sample-barcoded 5' primer and a J-beta primer mix were used. TCRdb ran MiXCR on the 5' RACE reads and lists one entry per CDR3 protein. The sample has 650,000 to 950,000 distinct CDR3 sequences; 44% are singletons. Sequencing was done on a sample of blood. These receptors were obtained from a man in his 60s in good health.

This chain links TRBV14 with TRBJ1-6; TRBD1 matches 7 bases. The CDR3 extends over 15 amino acids. CDR1 is SGHDN and CDR2 is FVKESK in the germline V gene. V trimming: 3 bases; J trimming: 10 bases; junction bases outside the gene matches: 9. DNA of the CDR3: TGTGCCAGCAGCCACTCGACAGGGACGGGATCACCCCTCCACTTT. Amino acids: CASSHSTGTGSPLHF.

The chain couples TRBV27 to TRBJ1-1; D unresolved. The germline CDR1 and CDR2 sequences are MNHEY and SMNVEV (reference sequence). Trimming left V 7 bases short and J 2 bases short, with 11 bases between. There are 13 residues in the CDR3. The CDR3 sequence is CASTLQENTEAFF. CDR3 coding DNA: TGTGCCAGCACCCTTCAGGAAAACACTGAAGCTTTCTTT.

This rearrangement joins TRBV6-5 to TRBJ2-1; 7 bases are a match to TRBD1. Germline V CDR1 and CDR2: MNHEY, SVGAGI. The CDR3 is made up of 15 amino acids. With V trimmed by 5 bases and J by 5 bases, 9 bases remained unmatched. CDR3 nucleotide sequence: TGTGCCAGCAGTCTAGACAGGGATCGTAACAATGAGCAGTTCTTC. It translates to CASSLDRDRNNEQFF.

The rearrangement joins TRBV3-1 to TRBJ2-3, with 11 bases fitting TRBD2. The CDR3 consists of 15 residues. Germline CDR1 and CDR2: LGHDT and YNNKEL (reference sequence). Losses at the gene ends were 0 bases for V and 7 bases for J; bases not matched to a gene: 3. This CDR3 is CASSQDSSGGYTQYF. The CDR3, as DNA: TGTGCCAGCAGCCAAGATTCTAGCGGGGGGTATACGCAGTATTTT.

As DNA, the CDR3 is TGCGCCAGCAGAGAGTTAACTAGCGTCAATGAGCAGTTCTTC. This encodes CASRELTSVNEQFF. The rearrangement uses TRBV5-1 and TRBJ2-1; the match to TRBD2 covers 7 bases. V dropped 5 bases and J dropped 6; count of bases not matched to a gene: 8. Germline loops: CDR1 SGHRS, CDR2 YFSETQ. This CDR3 spans 14 amino acids. Complete variable domain (other parts from reference TRBV5-1 and TRBJ2-1): KAGVTQTPRYLIKTRGQQVTLSCSPISGHRSVSWYQQTPGQGLQFLFEYFSETQRNKGNFPGRFSGRQFSNSRSEMNVSTLELGDSALYLCASRELTSVNEQFFGPGTRLTVL.

This clonotype occurred a few times. The V and J genes are TRBV20-1 and TRBJ2-5, with TRBD2 identical over 8 bases. The CDR3 consists of 14 residues. With 5 bases clipped from V and 3 bases from J, the junction kept 8 bases outside the gene matches. CDR1 DFQATT and CDR2 SNEGSKA come from the germline V gene (reference sequence). CDR3 in DNA: TGCAGTGCTCCCGTAGGACTAGCAGAAGAGACCCAGTACTTC. Translated, it gives CSAPVGLAEETQYF.

This clonotype was detected only a few times. Its ends do not fully match the called genes, so a read error is possible. The V call is TRBV7-7, the J call TRBJ2-5; 9 nucleotides match TRBD1. There are 16 residues in the CDR3. Per germline, CDR1 SSHAT and CDR2 FNYEAQ (reference sequence). The CDR3 coding sequence is TGTGCTAGCAGCCCCAGACCGGGACAGGGTGGCGAGACCCAGTACTTC. As protein: CASSPRPGQGGETQYF.

This clonotype was counted between two and nine times. The chain uses TRBV29-1 and TRBJ1-4; 9 bases fit TRBD1. With 8 bases clipped from V and 4 bases from J, the junction kept 5 bases outside the gene matches. The CDR3 is 13 amino acids. Germline-derived CDR1 and CDR2 are SQVTM and ANQGSEA. Here the CDR3 DNA reads TGCAGCAACGGACAGGGGAATAATGAAAAACTGTTTTTT. Translation: CSNGQGNNEKLFF.

The CDR3 coding sequence is TGTGCCAGCAGCTTGGCGGTGGGGGGAAAAAGGACTGAAGCTTTCTTT. It translates to CASSLAVGGKRTEAFF. The chain recombines TRBV7-2 with TRBJ1-1; TRBD1 might be the D (5 bases). V was pared by 3 bases and J by 5 bases, with 19 bases between. The CDR3 spans 16 residues. Germline assignment: CDR1 SGHTA and CDR2 FQGNSA.

In its sample, this clonotype was seen once. V is TRBV18 and J is TRBJ2-6, with 11 bases identical to TRBD1. The CDR3 runs to 18 residues. The germline V gene has CDR1 KGHSH and CDR2 LQKENI. J was trimmed by 0 bases and V by 3 bases; bases with no gene match: 4. The chain's CDR3 is CASSPRTGGHSGANVLTF. For the CDR3, the DNA is TGTGCCAGCTCACCGCGGACAGGGGGCCACTCTGGGGCCAACGTCCTGACTTTC.

This chain joins TRBV11-3 and TRBJ2-1; D ambiguous. V lost 5 bases and J 7 bases, leaving 12 bases between the germline ends. The germline gives CDR1 SGHNT, CDR2 YENEEA. The CDR3 sequence is 13 residues long. In DNA form, the CDR3 reads TGTGCCAGCAGCCGTGGGCGAGGTAATGAGCAGTTCTTC. This encodes CASSRGRGNEQFF.

This clonotype was picked up a small number of times. The V gene is TRBV7-2, the J gene TRBJ2-1; 8 positions agree with TRBD1. V was clipped by 5 bases and J by 12 bases; unmatched bases: 9. The CDR3 is 13 residues long. Germline values: CDR1 SGHTA, CDR2 FQGNSA. CDR3 DNA sequence: TGTGCCAGCAGCATAATAGACAGGGGAGGGCAGTTCTTC. Translation gives CASSIIDRGGQFF.

The chain uses TRBV30 and TRBJ2-2; the D gene is possibly TRBD1 (6 bases). This CDR3 has 14 residues. V was cut by 8 bases and J by 7 bases, with 20 bases left in between. CDR1 GTSNPN and CDR2 SVGIG come from the germline V gene (reference sequence). The CDR3 loop reads CAASGDKVLGELFF. The DNA for the CDR3 is TGTGCCGCCAGTGGGGACAAAGTTCTCGGGGAGCTGTTTTTT.

This chain joins TRBV4-1 and TRBJ2-5; D is undetermined. CDR3 size: 14 residues. V lost 2 bases, J lost 4 bases, and 11 bases lay in between. Germline values: CDR1 MGHRA, CDR2 YSYEKL. The CDR3 DNA sequence: TGCGCCAGCAGCCAAATATCCGGACCAGAGACCCAGTACTTC. Encoded protein: CASSQISGPETQYF.

The gene calls are TRBV6-5 and TRBJ1-1; the match to TRBD1 covers 10 bases. With 6 bases clipped from V and 11 bases from J, the junction kept 9 bases outside the gene matches. The CDR3 extends over 13 amino acids. Germline-derived CDR1 and CDR2 are MNHEY and SVGAGI. For the CDR3, the DNA is TGTGCCAGCAGAACCGGGACAGGGGCTTGGGCTTTCTTT. This sequence encodes CASRTGTGAWAFF.

The rearrangement joins TRBV20-1 to TRBJ2-1; 13 bases match TRBD2. The length of the CDR3 is 17 residues. The V gene's germline CDR1 is DFQATT and CDR2 SNEGSKA (reference sequence). V trimming: 5 bases; J trimming: 1 base; junction bases outside the gene matches: 8. The CDR3 bases are TGCAGTGCTGAGGGACTAGCGGGGACAGCTTCCTACAATGAGCAGTTCTTC. It encodes CSAEGLAGTASYNEQFF.

V is TRBV5-1 and J is TRBJ1-4; D gene ambiguous. Germline CDR1 is SGHRS and CDR2 is YFSETQ. This CDR3 is built from 13 residues. V shed 3 bases and J shed 6 bases, with 9 bases lying between them. Written as DNA, the CDR3 is TGCGCCAGCAGCTCGACAACACATGAAAAACTGTTTTTT. Its protein is CASSSTTHEKLFF.

This chain links TRBV7-7 with TRBJ2-5; 8 positions agree with TRBD2. Germline V lookup: CDR1 SSHAT, CDR2 FNYEAQ (reference sequence). CDR3 length: 13 amino acids. CDR3 DNA: TGTGCTAGCGGGGCAGAGGTGGGAGAGACCCAGTACTTC. This sequence encodes CASGAEVGETQYF.

This clonotype was seen only a few times. This chain joins TRBV25-1 and TRBJ2-1; TRBD2 agrees at 7 bases. Germline loops: CDR1 MGHDK, CDR2 SYGVNS. The trim removed 1 base at V and 10 bases at J, leaving 7 bases unmatched. The CDR3 is 14 residues long. This CDR3 is CASSEFGGSGEQFF. Written as DNA, the CDR3 is TGTGCCAGCAGTGAATTCGGGGGGAGCGGGGAGCAGTTCTTC.

Remarks on this clonotype: One base away lies a much larger clone, so this may be a sequencing read error. The rearrangement links TRBV6-5 to TRBJ1-2, with a possible D match to TRBD1 (5 bases). Germline V gives CDR1 MNHEY, CDR2 SVGAGI. The CDR3 spans 16 residues. V was clipped by 4 bases and J by 6 bases, with 21 bases between them. This CDR3 reads CASSSQGGGSIDGYTF. The CDR3 DNA reads TGTGCCAGCAGTTCGCAGGGTGGGGGGAGTATAGATGGCTACACCTTC.

The chain couples TRBV20-1 to TRBJ2-1; TRBD2 matches 11 bases. The length of the CDR3 is 19 residues. The germline CDR1 and CDR2 sequences are DFQATT and SNEGSKA (reference sequence). J gave up 1 base and V 6 bases, and 17 bases lay outside the gene matches. This CDR3 is CSAQEILAGGLRSYNEQFF. For the CDR3, the DNA is TGCAGTGCCCAAGAGATCCTAGCGGGGGGCCTGAGGTCCTACAATGAGCAGTTCTTC.

This clonotype was detected a few times. This sequence joins TRBV20-1 and TRBJ1-2, with D possibly TRBD1 on 6 matching bases. CDR3 length equals 13 residues. Per the germline V gene, CDR1 is DFQATT and CDR2 is SNEGSKA (reference sequence). Trimming took 0 bases from V and 8 from J, leaving 13 bases between them. In DNA form, the CDR3 reads TGCAGTGCTAGAGATCCGGGGGCGGGAGGCTACACCTTC. It translates to CSARDPGAGGYTF.

The chain links TRBV5-1 to TRBJ2-7; 10 bases fit TRBD1. This CDR3 spans 16 amino acids. J gave up 1 base and V 7 bases, and 11 bases lay outside the gene matches. Germline assignment: CDR1 SGHRS and CDR2 YFSETQ. The CDR3 loop reads CASSREDRGISYEQYF. The CDR3 DNA is TGCGCCAGCTCCCGGGAGGACAGGGGGATTTCCTACGAGCAGTACTTC.

The table lists this clonotype with a few counts. The chain is built from TRBV7-2 and TRBJ2-7, with TRBD2 matching 7 bases. With V trimmed by 1 base and J by 0 bases, 9 bases remained unmatched. The CDR3 sequence is 17 residues long. Germline V gene data show CDR1 as SGHTA and CDR2 as FQGNSA. Written as DNA, the CDR3 is TGTGCCAGCAGCTTAGTCGCGGGCGGGGGTTCCTCCTACGAGCAGTACTTC. It yields the protein CASSLVAGGGSSYEQYF.

J is TRBJ2-1 and V is TRBV2; D might be TRBD1 (7 bases). V lost 1 base, J lost 7 bases, and 14 bases lay in between. From germline, CDR1 is SNHLY and CDR2 FYNNEI. This CDR3 region has 15 residues. CDR3 in amino acids: CASSEVETGRNEQFF. The CDR3 coding sequence is TGTGCCAGCAGTGAAGTAGAGACAGGGAGGAATGAGCAGTTCTTC.

This clonotype was seen more than once but under ten times. The chain recombines TRBV18 with TRBJ2-4, with D possibly TRBD2 on 5 matching bases. CDR1 and CDR2 (germline): KGHSH, LQKENI. The CDR3 length is 13 residues. V was shortened by 2 bases and J by 7 bases, with 9 bases between the two germline ends. The CDR3 loop reads CASSPEGWNIQYF. The CDR3 coding sequence is TGTGCCAGCTCACCAGAGGGTTGGAACATTCAGTACTTC.

This clonotype occurred many times. The genes are TRBV10-3 and TRBJ2-7; 10 bases are shared with TRBD2. The CDR3 has 15 amino acids. The germline V gene has CDR1 ENHRY and CDR2 SYGVKD. V dropped 6 bases and J dropped 2; count of bases not matched to a gene: 7. The CDR3 DNA is TGTGCCATCAGAGCCCCCGGGACTAGCGCCTACGAGCAGTACTTC. This gives the protein CAIRAPGTSAYEQYF.